This TCR beta chain comes out of a study of blood T cell repertoires in COVID-19. About the research overall: From the United States, Italy and Spain came samples of acute and convalescent COVID-19.

The authors' processing: Amplification of reference gene primers provided the estimated nucleated cell counts. Repertoires were generated with immunoSEQ multiplex PCR, while TCRdb's copy carries only in-frame clones and drops some. That table gives V, J and clone size, and the DNA gave D and trimming. The sample comprises about 140,000 clones, roughly 86% of which are singletons, and 10% to 13% rests with the top ten. The ends were cut back, 4 bases at V and 1 base at J, with 11 bases in the middle. Germline values: CDR1 MNHNY, CDR2 SVGAGI (reference sequence). The length of the CDR3 is 15 residues. The chain carries TRBV6-6 and TRBJ1-3; TRBD1 might be the D (5 bases). The TCR was taken from a man over 45 with active or convalescent COVID-19. Sequenced sample: peripheral blood. Here the CDR3 DNA reads TGTGCCAGCAGTTCCAGGGTTGCGTCTGGAAACACCATATATTTT. Its protein product is CASSSRVASGNTIYF.